The sequence of this TCR beta chain was determined in a study of OX40 agonist ivuxolimab in advanced cancers. Study context: The patients received ivuxolimab by intravenous route every 2 weeks at 0.01 to 10 mg/kg. Study-wide results and limits: Low clonal expansion, among the lowest seen, marked partial responders at 0.1-3.0 mg/kg.

Sequenced by immunoSEQ multiplex PCR; TCRdb stores in-frame clones only, minus some. Of just over 45,000 clones listed, 85% to 95% are singletons. Of note for this clone: Its antigen is not identified.

Patients were ineligible given autoimmune disease history or systemic immunosuppression. Sequenced material: CD4+ or CD8+ T cells sorted from blood, taken in a trial of the OX40 agonist ivuxolimab. The clonotype comes from an adult with an advanced solid tumor such as melanoma, head and neck, liver or kidney cancer.

CDR3 residues: CASSQGYEQFF. The DNA for the CDR3 is TGTGCCAGCAGCCAAGGATATGAGCAGTTCTTC. The J gene is TRBJ2-1, the V gene TRBV4-2; D remains unclear. Trimming removed 1 base at V and 8 bases at J, with 3 bases between. This CDR3 is 11 amino acids long. Per germline, CDR1 LGHNA and CDR2 YNFKEQ.